This T cell receptor (beta chain) was identified in a study of blood T cell repertoires in COVID-19. Germline CDR1 reads SGDLS; CDR2 reads YYNGEE. Trimming shortened V by 0 bases and J by 3 bases, and 14 bases separated the two germline ends. The CDR3 runs 16 residues. The assay was immunoSEQ multiplex PCR, and TCRdb's table has in-frame clones only and misses some. Here the sample spans 70,000 or so clones, approximately 83% being singletons. V is TRBV9 and J is TRBJ2-3; possible D gene TRBD1, 6 bases. The source of this sequence is an elderly man with acute or convalescent COVID-19. The sample was peripheral blood. DNA for the CDR3: TGTGCCAGCAGCGTAGCCGGGTGGGGGCCGACAGATACGCAGTATTTT. It is translated as CASSVAGWGPTDTQYF.